By share of the sample, the clone carrying this T cell receptor beta chain is medium-sized. The sample belongs to a study of CD8+CD57+ T cells in acquired aplastic anemia. Only patients with CD8+CD57+ cell expansion on flow cytometry were chosen for sequencing. The V and J ends lost 2 bases and 3 bases, in that order; junction bases with no gene match: 0. The germline V gene has CDR1 DFQATT and CDR2 SNEGSKA (reference sequence). The CDR3 is 12 residues long. Genomic DNA was employed as the template in profiling TCR beta VDJ and CDR3. Each CDR3 protein is one row after TCRdb ran MiXCR on the reads. The top ten hold roughly three fifths of the sample, which has about 40,000 distinct CDR3 sequences, over 55% seen once.

This chain joins TRBV20-1 and TRBJ1-1, with 7 bases matching TRBD1. The TCR comes from a human donor with aplastic anemia. The sequencing input was sorted CD4+, CD8+, or CD8+CD57+ T cells (not recorded which) from PBMCs. CDR3 nucleotide sequence: TGCAGTGCTAGACAGGGGGACACTGAAGCTTTCTTT. Protein product: CSARQGDTEAFF.